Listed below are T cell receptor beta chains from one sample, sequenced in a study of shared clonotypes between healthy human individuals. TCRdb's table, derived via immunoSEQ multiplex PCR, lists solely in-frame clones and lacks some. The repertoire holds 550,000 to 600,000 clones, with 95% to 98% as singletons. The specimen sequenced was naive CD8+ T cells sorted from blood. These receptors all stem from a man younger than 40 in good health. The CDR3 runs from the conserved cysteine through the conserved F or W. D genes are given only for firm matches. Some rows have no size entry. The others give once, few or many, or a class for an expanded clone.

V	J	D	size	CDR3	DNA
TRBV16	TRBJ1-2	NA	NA	CASSQDPSNYGYTF	TGTGCCAGCAGCCAGGACCCCTCGAACTATGGCTACACCTTC
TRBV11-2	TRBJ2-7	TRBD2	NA	CASTGVAGAVSYEQYF	TGTGCCAGCACGGGGGTAGCGGGAGCGGTTTCCTACGAGCAGTACTTC
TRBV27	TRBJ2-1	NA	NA	CASSLLGGSFYNEQFF	TGTGCCAGCAGTTTGTTAGGCGGTAGTTTTTACAATGAGCAGTTCTTC
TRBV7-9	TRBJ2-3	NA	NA	CASSLEGRLTDTQYF	TGTGCCAGCAGCTTAGAAGGGCGGCTCACAGATACGCAGTATTTT
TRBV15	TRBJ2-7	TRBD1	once	CATSRDWDRTYEQYF	TGTGCCACCAGCAGAGATTGGGACAGAACCTACGAGCAGTACTTC
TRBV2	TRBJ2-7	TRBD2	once	CASSETSGSYEQYF	TGTGCCAGCAGTGAGACTAGCGGGAGCTACGAGCAGTACTTC
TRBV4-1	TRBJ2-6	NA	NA	CASSQDNPVAGANVLTF	TGCGCCAGCAGCCAAGATAATCCGGTAGCTGGGGCCAACGTCCTGACTTTC
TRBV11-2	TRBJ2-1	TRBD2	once	CASSSWGVLAGVNEQFF	TGTGCCAGCAGCTCCTGGGGGGTTCTAGCGGGTGTCAATGAGCAGTTCTTC
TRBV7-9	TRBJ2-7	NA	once	CASSSGRDEQYF	TGTGCCAGCAGCTCGGGACGAGACGAGCAGTACTTC
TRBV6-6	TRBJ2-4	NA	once	CASSPVGLAKNIQYF	TGTGCCAGCAGTCCGGTGGGGCTAGCCAAAAACATTCAGTACTTC
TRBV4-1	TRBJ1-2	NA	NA	CASSQEGTANYGYTF	TGCGCCAGCAGCCAAGAGGGGACGGCTAACTATGGCTACACCTTC
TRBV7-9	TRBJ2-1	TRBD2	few	CASSSSTSGTSYNEQFF	TGTGCCAGCAGCTCCTCGACTAGCGGGACCTCCTACAATGAGCAGTTCTTC
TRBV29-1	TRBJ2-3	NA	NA	CSVDGQEGTDTQYF	TGCAGCGTTGACGGGCAGGAAGGCACAGATACGCAGTATTTT
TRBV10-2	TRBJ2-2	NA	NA	CASTTLQTGELFF	TGCGCCAGCACCACCTTACAAACCGGGGAGCTGTTTTTT
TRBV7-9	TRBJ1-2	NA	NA	CASSLRTSVDGYTF	TGTGCCAGCAGCTTAAGGACGTCCGTGGATGGCTACACCTTC
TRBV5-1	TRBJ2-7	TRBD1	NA	CASSFRDRAYEQYF	TGCGCCAGCAGCTTCCGGGACAGAGCCTACGAGCAGTACTTC
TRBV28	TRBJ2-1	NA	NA	CASSSHSSPFSYNEQFF	TGTGCCAGCAGTTCCCATTCGAGCCCGTTCTCCTACAATGAGCAGTTCTTC
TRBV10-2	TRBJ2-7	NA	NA	CASSPGGKGNEQYF	TGCGCCAGCAGTCCCGGCGGGAAAGGGAACGAGCAGTACTTC
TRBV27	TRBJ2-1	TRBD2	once	CASSLVSGDSYNEQFF	TGTGCCAGCAGTTTAGTTAGCGGGGACTCCTACAATGAGCAGTTCTTC
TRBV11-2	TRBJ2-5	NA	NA	CASSLVVWETQYF	TGTGCCAGCAGCTTAGTTGTGTGGGAGACCCAGTACTTC
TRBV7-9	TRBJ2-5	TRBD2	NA	CATLKAGGGETQYF	TGTGCCACTCTAAAAGCGGGAGGTGGGGAGACCCAGTACTTC
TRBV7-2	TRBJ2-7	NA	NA	CASSFQAEQYF	TGTGCCAGCAGCTTTCAGGCCGAGCAGTACTTC
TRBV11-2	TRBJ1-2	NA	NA	CASSHQRIGRKENYGYTF	TGTGCCAGCAGCCACCAGCGAATCGGACGTAAAGAAAACTATGGCTACACCTTC
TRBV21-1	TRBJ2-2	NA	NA	CASSLSRIGELFF	TGTGCCAGCAGCCTCTCTAGGATCGGGGAGCTGTTTTTT
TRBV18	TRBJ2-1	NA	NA	CASSPRRGDGGSYNEQFF	TGTGCCAGCTCACCAAGGAGGGGGGACGGAGGCTCCTACAATGAGCAGTTCTTC
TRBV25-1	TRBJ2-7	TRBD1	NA	CASRSGRTGTGHAYEQYF	TGTGCCAGCAGAAGTGGGCGGACCGGGACAGGGCATGCCTACGAGCAGTACTTC
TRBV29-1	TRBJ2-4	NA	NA	CSGLLQGNPGNIQYF	TGCAGCGGCCTTCTACAGGGTAACCCCGGAAACATTCAGTACTTC
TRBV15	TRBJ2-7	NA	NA	CATSRDSGLAYEQYF	TGTGCCACCAGCAGAGATTCAGGTCTCGCCTACGAGCAGTACTTC
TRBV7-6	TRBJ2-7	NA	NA	CASSSDRVPLWEQYF	TGTGCCAGCAGCTCCGACAGAGTTCCCTTGTGGGAGCAGTACTTC
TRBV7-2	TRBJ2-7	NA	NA	CASSSARVVFDYYEQYF	TGTGCCAGCAGCTCAGCTCGAGTGGTCTTTGACTACTACGAGCAGTACTTC
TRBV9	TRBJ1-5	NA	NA	CASSVGGERQPQHF	TGTGCCAGCAGCGTAGGCGGGGAACGGCAGCCCCAGCATTTT
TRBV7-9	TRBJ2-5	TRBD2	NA	CASISRSSGNQETQYF	TGTGCCAGCATTAGTAGGTCTAGCGGGAACCAAGAGACCCAGTACTTC
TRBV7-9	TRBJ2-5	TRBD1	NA	CASSFEGQQETQYF	TGTGCCAGCAGCTTCGAGGGACAGCAAGAGACCCAGTACTTC
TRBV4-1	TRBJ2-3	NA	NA	CASSQEGPDTQYF	TGCGCCAGCAGCCAGGAGGGCCCAGATACGCAGTATTTT